The 21 T cell receptor beta chains presented below share a single source sample, sequenced in a study of metastatic and nonmetastatic thyroid tumors. MiXCR was used by TCRdb to re-call the PCR reads. The sample includes some 19,000 clones, 20% of them seen just once. Patients underwent thyroid surgery, and none had received any treatment before it. Sequencing was done on a sample of blood. These receptors were collected from a female donor with papillary thyroid cancer or a benign thyroid nodule (not recorded which). Some clones in this sample may be carry-over from other donors' samples.

V is TRBV6-2 or TRBV6-3 and J is TRBJ2-1, with TRBD1 as a possible D gene (6 bases). The V end was cut by 6 bases, the J end by 13 bases, with 19 bases between. The CDR3 loop spans 13 amino acids. CDR1 MNHEY and CDR2 SVGEGT come from the germline V gene. CDR3 in amino acids: CASSNDRKAAQFF. The CDR3 nucleotides read TGTGCCAGCAGCAACGACAGGAAGGCAGCTCAGTTCTTC.

In this sample, this clone turned up many times. CDR3 loop: CASSLGASNQPQHF. The CDR3 region has the DNA TGTGCCAGCAGCTTAGGGGCCAGCAATCAGCCCCAGCATTTT. The gene calls are TRBV7-9 and TRBJ1-5; no clear D. V was trimmed by 1 base and J by 1 base, leaving 5 bases between them. The CDR3 loop spans 14 amino acids. Germline V CDR1 and CDR2: SEHNR, FQNEAQ (reference sequence).

This clone was observed at least ten times. The J gene is TRBJ1-1, the V gene TRBV29-1; no clear D. V lost 3 bases and J 4 bases, leaving 9 bases between the germline ends. Germline V lookup: CDR1 SQVTM, CDR2 ANQGSEA. The CDR3 runs 12 residues. The CDR3 nucleotides read TGCAGCGTTGAGCGGGGAGGCACTGAAGCTTTCTTT. Translation: CSVERGGTEAFF.

The chain employs TRBV5-6 and TRBJ2-5, with 9 bases identical to TRBD2. The CDR3 has 15 amino acids. Germline V gene lookup returns CDR1 SGHDT and CDR2 YYEEEE. J gave up 5 bases and V 4 bases, and 9 bases lay outside the gene matches. The CDR3 sequence is CASSPRGLAVETQYF. CDR3 sequence (DNA): TGTGCCAGCAGCCCCAGGGGACTAGCCGTGGAGACCCAGTACTTC.

In its sample, this clone was seen many times. The chain couples TRBV18 to TRBJ2-7, with TRBD1 as a possible D gene (6 bases). Germline V gene lookup returns CDR1 KGHSH and CDR2 LQKENI. V was pared by 0 bases and J by 6 bases, with 15 bases between. The CDR3 totals 15 residues. This CDR3 reads CASSPPGTTGFEQYF. CDR3 bases: TGTGCCAGCTCACCACCCGGGACAACCGGTTTCGAGCAGTACTTC. The variable domain in full, with the rest retrieved from reference TRBV18 and TRBJ2-7, is NAGVMQNPRHLVRRRGQEARLRCSPMKGHSHVYWYRQLPEEGLKFMVYLQKENIIDESGMPKERFSAEFPKEGPSILRIQQVVRGDSAAYFCASSPPGTTGFEQYFGPGTRLTVT.

With respect to this clone: This clone may be a read error of a much larger clone one base away. This chain links TRBV12-3 or TRBV12-4 with TRBJ2-3; a weak D match, TRBD2 (5 bases). The CDR3 covers 12 residues. V was shortened by 7 bases and J by 8 bases, with 13 bases between the two germline ends. The CDR3, as DNA: TGTGCCAGCACCCGCGTAAGCGGTACGCAGTATTTT. Protein product: CASTRVSGTQYF.

The V call is TRBV11-3, the J call TRBJ1-5; the D gene is possibly TRBD1 (6 bases). This CDR3 is 15 amino acids long. Germline CDR1 and CDR2: SGHNT and YENEEA. Trimming removed 6 bases at V and 5 bases at J, with 17 bases between. CDR3 residues: CASRHGGAKDQPQHF. CDR3 bases: TGTGCCAGCAGGCATGGGGGGGCGAAGGATCAGCCCCAGCATTTT.

This rearrangement joins TRBV12-3 or TRBV12-4 to TRBJ2-5; D remains ambiguous. The CDR3 loop spans 14 amino acids. Trimming took 5 bases from V and 5 from J, leaving 15 bases between them. The chain's CDR3 is CASSQVPSDETQYF. DNA of the CDR3: TGTGCCAGCAGTCAAGTCCCCTCGGACGAGACCCAGTACTTC.

The V and J genes are TRBV4-1 and TRBJ2-5; possible D gene TRBD2, 6 bases. The CDR3 runs to 16 residues. V gave up 0 bases and J gave up 7 bases, with 18 bases separating them. The germline V gene encodes CDR1 MGHRA and CDR2 YSYEKL. CDR3 DNA: TGCGCCAGCAGCCAAGAGCCGGGAGCCCACTATGGGACCCAGTACTTC. This translates into CASSQEPGAHYGTQYF.

The rearrangement joins TRBV24-1 to TRBJ2-6, with 8 bases aligning to TRBD1. CDR3 size: 18 residues. Germline loops: CDR1 KGHDR, CDR2 SFDVKD. Trimming removed 4 bases from V and 7 bases from J; junction bases left unmatched: 14. DNA for the CDR3: TGTGCCACCAGTGACGCCGTGACAGGGGTCCGTGGTGCCAACGTCCTGACTTTC. Translation gives CATSDAVTGVRGANVLTF.

Within the sample, this clone is medium-sized. The J gene is TRBJ1-3, the V gene TRBV6-1; D is undetermined. This CDR3 spans 14 amino acids. Germline V gene sequence: CDR1 MNHNS, CDR2 SASEGT. Trimming pared 7 bases from V and 4 bases from J, leaving 14 bases between. DNA of the CDR3: TGTGCCAGCACCCCTAAGGCCAGAGGAAACACCATATATTTT. Translating it yields CASTPKARGNTIYF.

This clone showed up many times. This chain uses TRBV27 with TRBJ2-1; 7 bases are a match to TRBD2. CDR1 MNHEY and CDR2 SMNVEV come from the germline V gene (reference sequence). CDR3 length equals 15 residues. V was clipped by 2 bases and J by 2 bases; unmatched bases: 3. CDR3 in amino acids: CASSLGLGPYNEQFF. CDR3 DNA sequence: TGTGCCAGCAGTTTAGGACTAGGACCCTACAATGAGCAGTTCTTC.

This clone occurred a few times. The chain has TRBV6-1 and TRBJ2-2, with TRBD1 identical over 7 bases. The trim removed 7 bases at V and 0 bases at J, leaving 5 bases unmatched. In germline, CDR1 is MNHNS, CDR2 SASEGT. The CDR3 runs to 15 residues. CDR3 in DNA: TGTGCCAGCACCTCGACAGGGTCGAACACCGGGGAGCTGTTTTTT. Encoded protein: CASTSTGSNTGELFF.

This clone has ten or more counts. The genes are TRBV6-4 and TRBJ1-5; no reliable D call. Germline V gene sequence: CDR1 MRHNA, CDR2 SNTAGT. Trimming cost V 0 bases and J 6 bases, with 6 bases left between them. The CDR3 contains 13 residues. CDR3 nucleotides: TGTGCCAGCAGTGACTCCTGGGGTCAGCCCCAGCATTTT. This encodes CASSDSWGQPQHF.

This clone has a count of ten or more. V and J are TRBV7-2 and TRBJ2-5; D is ambiguous. This CDR3 region has 13 residues. Germline V gene data show CDR1 as SGHTA and CDR2 as FQGNSA. Trimming took off 3 bases at V and 5 bases at J, with 10 bases between the two ends. CDR3 in DNA: TGTGCCAGCAGCTTCAGTCTTAAGGAGACCCAGTACTTC. It encodes CASSFSLKETQYF.

This clone is medium-sized in the sample. This sequence joins TRBV6-1 and TRBJ1-2; D call uncertain. Trimming shortened V by 6 bases and J by 3 bases, and 11 bases separated the two germline ends. The germline gives CDR1 MNHNS, CDR2 SASEGT. The CDR3 sequence is 13 residues long. CDR3 in DNA: TGTGCCAGCAGCCCCCGCCCGGACTATGGCTACACCTTC. Amino acid sequence: CASSPRPDYGYTF.

This clone was observed many times. The rearrangement uses TRBV20-1 and TRBJ2-5; D is uncertain. V was shortened by 5 bases and J by 5 bases, with 9 bases between the two germline ends. The CDR3 has 11 residues. Germline V CDR1 and CDR2: DFQATT, SNEGSKA (reference sequence). The CDR3 loop is CSAWSVETQYF. CDR3 DNA: TGCAGTGCTTGGTCGGTGGAGACCCAGTACTTC.

This clone has ten or more counts. The V call is TRBV9, the J call TRBJ2-1; 7 nucleotides match TRBD1. Germline-derived CDR1 and CDR2 are SGDLS and YYNGEE. CDR3 length: 14 amino acids. Trimming removed 4 bases from V and 4 bases from J; junction bases left unmatched: 5. The CDR3 sequence: CASSLSGQYNEQFF. CDR3 DNA: TGTGCCAGCAGCTTGTCGGGACAGTACAATGAGCAGTTCTTC.

This clone was observed at least ten times. V usage is TRBV19 and J usage is TRBJ1-1, with 11 bases fitting TRBD1. The V gene's germline CDR1 is LNHDA and CDR2 SQIVND (reference sequence). CDR3 length: 15 residues. The trim removed 5 bases at V and 5 bases at J, leaving 7 bases unmatched. The CDR3: CASSSKDRGRTEAFF. CDR3 nucleotide sequence: TGTGCCAGTAGTTCCAAGGACAGGGGGCGAACTGAAGCTTTCTTT.

Concerning this clone: Germline and junction disagree at one end, which may indicate a read error. The genes are TRBV25-1 and TRBJ1-5, with 11 bases matching TRBD1. Germline loops: CDR1 MGHDK, CDR2 SYGVNS. There are 15 residues in the CDR3. The CDR3 DNA follows: TGTGCCAGAAGTGAACGGACAGGGGGCGGGCAGCACCAGCATTTT. Protein: CARSERTGGGQHQHF.

Many counts were recorded for this clone. V gene TRBV6-6 combines with J gene TRBJ1-2; D remains ambiguous. The CDR3 extends over 13 amino acids. The germline V gene encodes CDR1 MNHNY and CDR2 SVGAGI (reference sequence). The ends were cut back, 2 bases at V and 0 bases at J, with 4 bases in the middle. For the CDR3, the DNA is TGTGCCAGCAGTTACAGCACTAACTATGGCTACACCTTC. Protein sequence: CASSYSTNYGYTF.